One and the same sample provided the 22 T cell receptor beta chains below, sequenced in a study of cytomegalovirus exposure and HLA in healthy donors (dated by TCRdb to the late 2010s). Libraries came from the immunoSEQ multiplex PCR assay. For the multiplex PCR, a mixture combining 60 forward primers for TCR Vbeta segments and 13 reverse primers for TCR Jbeta segments was used. TCRdb took over this immuneACCESS table, retaining in-frame rearrangements with V and J assigned. Such tables are incomplete; in checked studies, under half of the missing clones stem from an unresolved V gene, and the remainder is unexplained. The sample table shows about 33,000 clones, and about 53% are seen once. The ten largest make up 6.2% of the sample. Input material: PBMCs. These receptors came from a middle-aged woman in good health and CMV-seropositive.

The chain has TRBV5-6 and TRBJ2-5, with no clear D. V was shortened by 0 bases and J by 2 bases, with 5 bases between the two germline ends. This CDR3 comprises 13 residues. Germline values: CDR1 SGHDT, CDR2 YYEEEE. The CDR3 loop reads CASSLGTQETQYF. The CDR3 bases are TGTGCCAGCAGCTTGGGTACACAAGAGACCCAGTACTTC. Supplemented by reference TRBV5-6 and TRBJ2-5, the full variable domain reads DAGVTQSPTHLIKTRGQQVTLRCSPKSGHDTVSWYQQALGQGPQFIFQYYEEEERQRGNFPDRFSGHQFPNYSSELNVNALLLGDSALYLCASSLGTQETQYFGPGTRLLVL.

The gene calls are TRBV18 and TRBJ2-2; 7 bases fit TRBD2. The V gene end was trimmed by 0 bases and the J gene end by 4 bases; junction bases not matched to a gene: 2. The CDR3 contains 15 residues. Germline CDR1 reads KGHSH; CDR2 reads LQKENI. The CDR3 protein is CASSPPWGGTGELFF. In nucleotides, the CDR3 is TGTGCCAGCTCACCACCTTGGGGGGGCACCGGGGAGCTGTTTTTT.

CDR3: CASSEILAGSPLHF. The CDR3 nucleotides are TGTGCCAGCAGCGAGATCCTAGCTGGTTCACCCCTCCACTTT. V and J are TRBV5-5 and TRBJ1-6; D ambiguous. This CDR3 has 14 amino acids. From germline, CDR1 is SGHKS and CDR2 YYEKEE (reference sequence). V lost 4 bases and J lost 9, with 14 bases in between.

This clone showed up just once. The genes are TRBV7-9 and TRBJ2-7; 11 nucleotides match TRBD1. Germline-derived CDR1 and CDR2 are SEHNR and FQNEAQ (reference sequence). The CDR3 runs 15 residues. With V trimmed by 5 bases and J by 4 bases, 7 bases remained unmatched. In nucleotides, the CDR3 is TGTGCCAGCAGCCCCCAAGGGACAGGGGGTTACGAGCAGTACTTC. This gives the protein CASSPQGTGGYEQYF. Filled out from reference TRBV7-9 and TRBJ2-7, the complete variable domain reads DTGVSQNPRHKITKRGQNVTFRCDPISEHNRLYWYRQTLGQGPEFLTYFQNEAQLEKSRLLSDRFSAERPKGSFSTLEIQRTEQGDSAMYLCASSPQGTGGYEQYFGPGTRLTVT.

V usage is TRBV7-9 and J usage is TRBJ1-4; D is uncertain. Germline CDR1 reads SEHNR; CDR2 reads FQNEAQ (reference sequence). The CDR3 consists of 17 residues. V gave up 3 bases and J gave up 0 bases, with 14 bases separating them. CDR3 residues: CASSFAGTVATNEKLFF. In DNA form, the CDR3 reads TGTGCCAGCAGCTTCGCCGGCACAGTTGCAACTAATGAAAAACTGTTTTTT.

The chain has TRBV30 and TRBJ1-3, with D maybe TRBD1 (6 bases). CDR3 length equals 15 residues. Trimming took 3 bases from V and 0 from J, leaving 12 bases between them. Germline V lookup: CDR1 GTSNPN, CDR2 SVGIG (reference sequence). The CDR3 coding sequence is TGTGCCTGGAGCCCCTGGGACACCTCTGGAAACACCATATATTTT. Protein product: CAWSPWDTSGNTIYF.

The rearrangement joins TRBV2 to TRBJ1-1; D gene ambiguous. The CDR3 extends over 14 amino acids. V lost 0 bases and J 1 base, leaving 6 bases between the germline ends. Germline assignment: CDR1 SNHLY and CDR2 FYNNEI. DNA for the CDR3: TGTGCCAGCAGTGAAGCGAACACGAACACTGAAGCTTTCTTT. Translated, it gives CASSEANTNTEAFF. The variable domain in full, completed from reference TRBV2 and TRBJ1-1, reads EPEVTQTPSHQVTQMGQEVILRCVPISNHLYFYWYRQILGQKVEFLVSFYNNEISEKSEIFDDQFSVERPDGSNFTLKIRSTKLEDSAMYFCASSEANTNTEAFFGQGTRLTVV.

This clone was seen a single time. The genes are TRBV6-1 and TRBJ1-5; the match to TRBD1 covers 8 bases. Unmatched junction bases numbered 3, after V lost 7 bases and J lost 4 bases. The V gene's germline CDR1 is MNHNS and CDR2 SASEGT. The CDR3 length is 13 residues. The CDR3 loop reads CASKDRGNQPQHF. For the CDR3, the DNA is TGTGCCAGCAAAGACAGGGGAAATCAGCCCCAGCATTTT.

The J gene is TRBJ1-1, the V gene TRBV6-1; 11 bases match TRBD1. CDR1 is MNHNS, CDR2 SASEGT, per germline. The CDR3 contains 14 residues. V dropped 3 bases and J dropped 5; count of bases not matched to a gene: 2. The DNA for the CDR3 is TGTGCCAGCAGTGAGGGACAGGGGGAAACTGAAGCTTTCTTT. Amino acid sequence: CASSEGQGETEAFF.

As concerns this clone: Sequence at one end of the junction differs from germline and may be a read error. The rearrangement links TRBV29-1 to TRBJ2-1, with TRBD2 matching over 8 bases. The CDR3 contains 14 residues. The V gene's germline CDR1 is SQVTM and CDR2 ANQGSEA. The CDR3 protein is CGVDGGATVNEQFF. The CDR3, as DNA: TGCGGCGTTGACGGGGGGGCCACGGTCAATGAGCAGTTCTTC.

The V call is TRBV5-1, the J call TRBJ1-2; 12 bases line up with TRBD1. The CDR3 has 15 amino acids. Germline CDR1 SGHRS, CDR2 YFSETQ. Trimming removed 4 bases from V and 7 bases from J; junction bases left unmatched: 8. CDR3 nucleotides: TGCGCCAGCAGCGTGGAGGGACAGGGGGCGGGTGGCTACACCTTC. It translates to CASSVEGQGAGGYTF.

There are a few counts of this clone. The chain has TRBV11-2 and TRBJ2-5; the match to TRBD2 covers 10 bases. V shed 0 bases, J shed 10 bases, and the junction held 14 bases outside the gene matches. This CDR3 has 17 amino acids. Looked up from germline, CDR1 is SGHAT and CDR2 is FQNNGV. The DNA for the CDR3 is TGTGCCAGCAGCTTAGAGCCTAGCGGGGGACCTACCGGGCGCCAGTACTTC. Residues: CASSLEPSGGPTGRQYF.

Within the sample, this clone is large (0.1 to 1%). The chain combines TRBV28 with TRBJ2-7; D is perhaps TRBD1 (5 bases). The V and J ends lost 3 bases and 0 bases respectively, with 6 bases between them. The CDR3 extends over 13 amino acids. Germline V lookup: CDR1 MDHEN, CDR2 SYDVKM. The CDR3 sequence: CASSFRGSYEQYF. The CDR3 DNA reads as TGTGCCAGCAGTTTTAGGGGCTCCTACGAGCAGTACTTC. Together with reference TRBV28 and TRBJ2-7, the CDR3 gives the full variable domain: DVKVTQSSRYLVKRTGEKVFLECVQDMDHENMFWYRQDPGLGLRLIYFSYDVKMKEKGDIPEGYSVSREKKERFSLILESASTNQTSMYLCASSFRGSYEQYFGPGTRLTVT.

This chain connects TRBV30 to TRBJ1-5; 8 bases are a match to TRBD1. The junction had 7 bases not matched to a gene; V was cut back by 2 bases and J by 4 bases. The CDR3 has 15 amino acids. Germline CDR1 GTSNPN, CDR2 SVGIG (reference sequence). The CDR3 loop is CAWSLTGTGNQPQHF. As DNA, the CDR3 is TGTGCCTGGAGTCTAACCGGGACAGGTAATCAGCCCCAGCATTTT. The whole variable domain, filled in from reference TRBV30 and TRBJ1-5, reads SQTIHQWPATLVQPVGSPLSLECTVEGTSNPNLYWYRQAAGRGLQLLFYSVGIGQISSEVPQNLSASRPQDRQFILSSKKLLLSDSGFYLCAWSLTGTGNQPQHFGDGTRLSIL.

This clone has at least ten counts. The CDR3 nucleotides are TGCGCCAGCAGCCAAGACGGCGGGGAGCTGTTTTTT. Amino acid sequence: CASSQDGGELFF. The chain has TRBV4-3 and TRBJ2-2; unclear D gene. CDR3 length equals 12 residues. The germline V gene has CDR1 LGHNA and CDR2 YSLEER. V lost 0 bases and J 7 bases, leaving 3 bases between the germline ends.

This chain links TRBV18 with TRBJ2-5; D is perhaps TRBD1 (6 bases). V lost 2 bases to trimming and J lost 5 bases, with 12 bases between them. The CDR3 runs to 14 residues. Germline V gives CDR1 KGHSH, CDR2 LQKENI. The CDR3 spells CASSPYRDMETQYF. CDR3 DNA: TGTGCCAGCTCACCATACAGGGATATGGAGACCCAGTACTTC.

This chain connects TRBV2 to TRBJ1-4; maybe TRBD1 (5 bases). Germline lookup yields CDR1 SNHLY and CDR2 FYNNEI. V lost 6 bases to trimming and J lost 10 bases, with 21 bases between them. The CDR3 totals 15 residues. CDR3 region: CASSPQATLIRKLFF. CDR3 DNA sequence: TGTGCCAGCAGCCCACAGGCAACTCTTATCAGAAAACTGTTTTTT.

CDR3 nucleotide sequence: TGTGCCAGCTCACCAACCCAGGGAACTAATGAAAAACTGTTTTTT. Residues: CASSPTQGTNEKLFF. This chain connects TRBV18 to TRBJ1-4; possible D gene TRBD1, 5 bases. V lost 2 bases, J lost 1 base, and 8 bases lay in between. CDR3 length: 15 amino acids. Looked up from germline, CDR1 is KGHSH and CDR2 is LQKENI.

This clone has more than one count but fewer than ten. This chain links TRBV7-9 with TRBJ2-7; D is unclear. Germline V gene sequence: CDR1 SEHNR, CDR2 FQNEAQ (reference sequence). This CDR3 has 14 amino acids. V lost 1 base and J 2 bases, leaving 9 bases between the germline ends. This chain's CDR3 is CASSLVGLTYEQYF. The CDR3 coding sequence is TGTGCCAGCAGCTTAGTTGGGCTAACCTACGAGCAGTACTTC. Based on the CDR3 plus reference TRBV7-9 and TRBJ2-7, the full variable domain is DTGVSQNPRHKITKRGQNVTFRCDPISEHNRLYWYRQTLGQGPEFLTYFQNEAQLEKSRLLSDRFSAERPKGSFSTLEIQRTEQGDSAMYLCASSLVGLTYEQYFGPGTRLTVT.

Only a few counts were recorded for this clone. The genes are TRBV29-1 and TRBJ1-2; TRBD1 is a possible D gene (6 bases). V was clipped by 5 bases and J by 6 bases, with 13 bases between them. Germline V gene lookup returns CDR1 SQVTM and CDR2 ANQGSEA. The CDR3 length is 12 residues. In nucleotides, the CDR3 is TGCAGCGTTTACGGACAGTCGGATGGCTACACCTTC. Its protein is CSVYGQSDGYTF.

This rearrangement joins TRBV6-5 to TRBJ2-7, with 7 positions matching TRBD1. Trimming removed 5 bases from V and 2 bases from J; junction bases left unmatched: 3. Germline CDR1 and CDR2: MNHEY and SVGAGI. The CDR3 contains 13 residues. CDR3: CASSQGGPYEQYF. For the CDR3, the DNA is TGTGCCAGCAGTCAAGGGGGCCCCTACGAGCAGTACTTC.

This chain joins TRBV7-9 and TRBJ2-2, with D tentatively TRBD1 (6 bases). CDR1 and CDR2 (germline): SEHNR, FQNEAQ (reference sequence). The length of the CDR3 is 15 residues. Trimming left V 6 bases short and J 2 bases short, with 13 bases between. CDR3 residues: CASRSWDTNTGELFF. The CDR3 DNA follows: TGTGCCAGCAGATCTTGGGACACAAACACCGGGGAGCTGTTTTTT.